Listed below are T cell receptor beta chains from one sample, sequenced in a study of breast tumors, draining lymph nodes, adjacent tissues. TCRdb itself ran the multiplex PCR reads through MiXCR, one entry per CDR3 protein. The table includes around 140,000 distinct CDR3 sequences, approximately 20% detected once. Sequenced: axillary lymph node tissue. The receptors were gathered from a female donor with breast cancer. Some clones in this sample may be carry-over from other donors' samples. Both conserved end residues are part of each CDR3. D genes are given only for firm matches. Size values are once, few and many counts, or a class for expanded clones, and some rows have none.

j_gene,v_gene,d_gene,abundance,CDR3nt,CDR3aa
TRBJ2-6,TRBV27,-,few,TGTGCCAGCAGTTGGGGGTCTGGGGCCAACGTCCTGACTTTC,CASSWGSGANVLTF
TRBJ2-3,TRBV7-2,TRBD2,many,TGTGCCAGCAGCTTCCTAGCGGGAGTCGTAGATACGCAGTATTTT,CASSFLAGVVDTQYF
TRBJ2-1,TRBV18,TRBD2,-,TGTGCCAGCTCACCTCTGACTAGCGGGAGGGTCTACAATGAGCAGTTCTTC,CASSPLTSGRVYNEQFF
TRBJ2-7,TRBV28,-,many,TGTGCCAGCAGCTCCGTCCGGGTTTCCTACGAGCAGTACTTC,CASSSVRVSYEQYF
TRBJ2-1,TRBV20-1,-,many,TGCAGTGCAGTGGACAGACGTCGTACTACCTACAATGAGCAGTTCTTC,CSAVDRRRTTYNEQFF
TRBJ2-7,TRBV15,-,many,TGTGCCACCAGCAGGGAACAGCGCTACGAGCAGTACTTC,CATSREQRYEQYF
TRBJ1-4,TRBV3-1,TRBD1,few,TGTGCCAGCAGCTTTCGGACAGGTCCCTTTGAAAAACTGTTTTTT,CASSFRTGPFEKLFF
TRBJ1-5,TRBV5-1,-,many,TGCGCCAGCAGCTTGGACGGAGGCAATCAGCCCCAGCATTTT,CASSLDGGNQPQHF
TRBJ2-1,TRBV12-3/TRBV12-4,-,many,TGTGCCAGCAGCCTTTTTTCGGGAGTGGGCTACAATGAGCAGTTCTTC,CASSLFSGVGYNEQFF
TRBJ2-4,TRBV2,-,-,TGTGCCAGCCACGAGGGGGTCAAAAACATTCAGTACTTC,CASHEGVKNIQYF
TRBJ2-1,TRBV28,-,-,TGTGCCAGCAGCCAGCTTCTAGGAGGTGAGCAGTTCTTC,CASSQLLGGEQFF
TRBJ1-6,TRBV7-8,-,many,TGTGCCAGCAGCCCCGGGACACATAATTCACCCCTCCACTTT,CASSPGTHNSPLHF
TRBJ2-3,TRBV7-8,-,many,TGTGCCAGCAGCTTAAGAAGCACAATTGCCACAGATACGCAGTATTTT,CASSLRSTIATDTQYF
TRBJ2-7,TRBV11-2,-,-,TGTGCCAGCAGCTCCCCCGGGTGGCGACCCTACGAGCAGTACTTC,CASSSPGWRPYEQYF
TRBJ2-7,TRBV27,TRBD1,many,TGTGCCAGCAGTTCAGGGGACAGGGGCCTTCACGAGCAGTACTTC,CASSSGDRGLHEQYF
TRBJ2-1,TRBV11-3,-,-,TGTGCCAGCAGCTTAATAACCAGCACCGGTCTCCCGTTCAATGAGCAGTTCTTC,CASSLITSTGLPFNEQFF
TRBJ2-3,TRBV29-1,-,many,TGCAGCGTTGAGGAATTTTCAAAATCTCTCACAGATACGCAGTATTTT,CSVEEFSKSLTDTQYF
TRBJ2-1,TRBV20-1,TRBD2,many,TGCAGTGCTAGAGATTTGATAGCGGGAGCGAAGAATGAGCAGTTCTTC,CSARDLIAGAKNEQFF
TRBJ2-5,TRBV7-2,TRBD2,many,TGTGCCAGCAGCTCTACCAGACTAGCGGTGGAGTACTTC,CASSSTRLAVEYF
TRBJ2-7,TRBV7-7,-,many,TGTGCTAGCAGCTTAGGGAGAACCTACGAGCAGTACTTC,CASSLGRTYEQYF
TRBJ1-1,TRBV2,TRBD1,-,TGTGCCAGCAGTTACGGACAGGGGGTGGGGAACACTGAAGCTTTCTTT,CASSYGQGVGNTEAFF
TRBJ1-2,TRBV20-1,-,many,TGCAGTGCTCCCCAACAGGGCTATGGCTACACCTTC,CSAPQQGYGYTF
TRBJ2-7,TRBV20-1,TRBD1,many,TGCAGTGCTCCGGACAGGGCAAAAAGCTCCTACGAGCAGTACTTC,CSAPDRAKSSYEQYF
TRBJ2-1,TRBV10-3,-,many,TGTGCCATCAGCCAATCTAACAATGAGCAGTTCTTC,CAISQSNNEQFF
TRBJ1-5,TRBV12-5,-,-,TGTGCTAGTGGTTTTGGCGATCAGCCCCAGCATTTT,CASGFGDQPQHF
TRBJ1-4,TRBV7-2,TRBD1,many,TGTGCCAGCAGCTTAGTGGGGACAGTCAATGAAAAACTGTTTTTT,CASSLVGTVNEKLFF
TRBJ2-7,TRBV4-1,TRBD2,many,TGCGCCAGCAGCCAAGAGAGTAGCGGGTCCTACGAGCAGTACTTC,CASSQESSGSYEQYF
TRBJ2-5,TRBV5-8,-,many,TGTGCCAGCAGCCTCACGTCGGGGCCCCAAGAGACCCAGTACTTC,CASSLTSGPQETQYF
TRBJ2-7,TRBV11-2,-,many,TGTGCCTCTGGGGGGGCCAAAGCCTCCTACGAGCAGTACTTC,CASGGAKASYEQYF
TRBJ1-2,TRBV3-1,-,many,TGTGCCAGCAGCCAAGAGACGAATTATGGCTACACCTTC,CASSQETNYGYTF
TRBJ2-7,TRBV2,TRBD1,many,TGTGCCAGCAGGCGACAGGGGGCGGGCTACGAGCAGTACTTC,CASRRQGAGYEQYF
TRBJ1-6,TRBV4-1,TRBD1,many,TGCGCCAGCAGCCAAGCGAGGGTCGAACAGGGGGCATCTTATAATTCACCCCTCCACTTT,CASSQARVEQGASYNSPLHF
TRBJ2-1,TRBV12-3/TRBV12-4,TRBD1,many,TGTGCCAGCAGCGCCGGGACAGGGGGAGGAAATGAGCAGTTCTTC,CASSAGTGGGNEQFF
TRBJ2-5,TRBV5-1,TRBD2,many,TGCGCCAGCAGTTTTGGGACTAGCGGGAGGAAGACCCAGTACTTC,CASSFGTSGRKTQYF
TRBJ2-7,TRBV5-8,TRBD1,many,TGTGCCAGCAGCTTGGGAGGCGGACAGGCGACCTACGAGCAGTACTTC,CASSLGGGQATYEQYF
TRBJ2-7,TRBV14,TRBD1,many,TGTGCCAGCAGCCTTGGCGGGACAGGGGTCTACGAGCAGTACTTC,CASSLGGTGVYEQYF
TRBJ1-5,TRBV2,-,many,TGTGCCAGCAGTGGGGGAGTTCAGCCCCAGCATTTT,CASSGGVQPQHF
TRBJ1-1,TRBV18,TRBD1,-,TGTGCCAGCTCACCATTGCCAAAAAAATGGACAGGTTCGCGGGGCTTGAACACTGAAGCTTTCTTT,CASSPLPKKWTGSRGLNTEAFF
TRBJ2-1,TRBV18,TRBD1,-,TGTGCCAGCTCAGGACAGGGGCCCCCTTACAATGAGCAGTCCTTC,CASSGQGPPYNEQSF
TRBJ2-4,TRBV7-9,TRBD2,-,TGTGCCAGCAGCGGCGGGGGGGGAAACATTCAGTACTTC,CASSGGGGNIQYF
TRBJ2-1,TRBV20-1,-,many,TGCAGTGGTAGGGGTTCCGCCAATGAGCAGTTCTTC,CSGRGSANEQFF
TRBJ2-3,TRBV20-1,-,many,TGCAGTGCTAGATTTGGGGGGGGCCTGAATACGCAGTATTTT,CSARFGGGLNTQYF
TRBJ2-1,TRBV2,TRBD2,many,TGTGCCAGCAGTTCCCGACTAGCGGGAGGAGGAAATGAGCAGTTCTTC,CASSSRLAGGGNEQFF
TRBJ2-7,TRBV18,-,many,TGTGCCAGCTCACCAGAAGGCTACGAGCAGTACTTC,CASSPEGYEQYF
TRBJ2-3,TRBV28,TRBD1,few,TGTGCCAGCAGTTCCCCCGGGACAGGGTTTACAGATACGCAGTATTTT,CASSSPGTGFTDTQYF
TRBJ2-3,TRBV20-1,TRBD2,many,TGCAGTGCTAGAGCCCCTGTCGGGGGGAGTCAGCACACAGATACGCAGTATTTT,CSARAPVGGSQHTDTQYF
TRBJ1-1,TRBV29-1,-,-,TGCAGCGTTGAACAGGGGACCGGGACTGAAGCTTTCTTT,CSVEQGTGTEAFF
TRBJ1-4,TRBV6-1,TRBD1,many,TGTGCCAGCAGACCGCCCGGGACAGGGTTGGAAAAACTGTTTTTT,CASRPPGTGLEKLFF
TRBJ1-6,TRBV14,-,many,TGTGCCAGCAGCCAAGGGAGGGGTGTTTCACCCCTCCACTTT,CASSQGRGVSPLHF
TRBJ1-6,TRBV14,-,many,TGTGCCAGCAGCCTTAAGTCCTATAATTCACCCCTCCACTTT,CASSLKSYNSPLHF